This T cell receptor beta chain was found in a study of T-cell memory formation after mild COVID-19. MiXCR, applied by TCRdb to the 5' RACE reads, yields one record per CDR3 protein. The data show about 560,000 distinct CDR3 sequences, with roughly 18% seen just once and more than 10% held by the top ten. The CDR3 consists of 18 residues. Germline CDR1 reads SGHRS; CDR2 reads YFSETQ. V gave up 0 bases and J gave up 4 bases; unmatched junction bases: 14. The study, taken as a whole, reports: SARS-CoV-2 specificity was not confirmed for second-wave clones peaking on day 37. Clones shrinking from day 15 to 85 showed even CD4/CD8 mixes; later expanders tilted CD4+.

In the case of this clonotype: Its antigen is currently unknown.

This sequence originates from an adult woman who had mild COVID-19 (a few samples of this study predate the infection). Cell type and time point are not known. The rearrangement joins TRBV5-1 to TRBJ1-2, with TRBD1 matching over 8 bases. The sequenced sample was PBMCs or a T cell subset sorted from them (not recorded which). The CDR3 sequence is CASSLEPGGVIGPYGYTF. The CDR3 DNA reads as TGCGCCAGCAGCTTGGAGCCAGGGGGCGTAATAGGGCCCTATGGCTACACCTTC.